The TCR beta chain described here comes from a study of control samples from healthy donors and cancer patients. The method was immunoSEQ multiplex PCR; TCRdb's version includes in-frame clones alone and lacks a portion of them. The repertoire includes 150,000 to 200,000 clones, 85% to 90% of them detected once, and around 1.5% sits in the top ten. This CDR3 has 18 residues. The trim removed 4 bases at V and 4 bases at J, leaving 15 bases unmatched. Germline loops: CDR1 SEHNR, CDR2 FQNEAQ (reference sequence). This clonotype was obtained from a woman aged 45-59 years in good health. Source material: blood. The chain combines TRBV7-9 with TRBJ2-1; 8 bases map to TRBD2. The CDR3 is CASSSPTRPAGAYNEQFF. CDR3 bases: TGTGCCAGCAGCTCCCCGACTAGACCAGCGGGGGCGTACAATGAGCAGTTCTTC.